Following are 27 T cell receptor beta chains from one sample sequenced in a study of T cell repertoires in cytomegalovirus infection. TCRdb itself ran the reads through MiXCR, one entry per CDR3 protein. The sample has about half a million distinct CDR3 sequences, around 35% seen once; the top ten hold roughly 15%. These receptors lack a known antigen. The material sequenced was cultured PBMCs, taken from culture after CMV antigen stimulation. Every receptor here comes from a human donor in good health (CMV status not recorded). Some clones in this sample may be carry-over from other donors' samples.

The chain employs TRBV12-5 and TRBJ2-3; 12 bases line up with TRBD2. CDR3 length equals 18 residues. Germline V gene lookup returns CDR1 LGHNT and CDR2 FRNRAP. After removal of 0 bases from V and 0 bases from J, the junction contained 4 bases not matched to a gene. This chain's CDR3 is CASGLVLLAGGSTDTQYF. In DNA form, the CDR3 reads TGTGCTAGTGGTTTGGTACTACTAGCGGGGGGTAGCACAGATACGCAGTATTTT.

This clonotype was observed a few times. The genes are TRBV9 and TRBJ2-3, with D unclear. From germline, CDR1 is SGDLS and CDR2 YYNGEE. The germline V and J ends were trimmed by 0 bases and 5 bases, with 13 bases remaining between them. CDR3 length: 15 amino acids. CDR3 region: CASSVGDEFGDTQYF. DNA for the CDR3: TGTGCCAGCAGCGTAGGGGATGAGTTCGGAGATACGCAGTATTTT. Looking up the rest from reference TRBV9 and TRBJ2-3 gives the full variable domain: DSGVTQTPKHLITATGQRVTLRCSPRSGDLSVYWYQQSLDQGLQFLIQYYNGEERAKGNILERFSAQQFPDLHSELNLSSLELGDSALYFCASSVGDEFGDTQYFGPGTRLTVL.

This clonotype was found a few times. This rearrangement joins TRBV19 to TRBJ2-4; D is ambiguous. V lost 4 bases and J lost 0, with 7 bases in between. Germline CDR1 is LNHDA and CDR2 is SQIVND (reference sequence). The CDR3 covers 14 residues. The CDR3 protein is CASSTGSAKNIQYF. CDR3 DNA: TGTGCCAGTAGTACCGGGTCAGCCAAAAACATTCAGTACTTC.

This clonotype has only a few counts. The chain links TRBV7-2 to TRBJ1-1; TRBD1 matches 9 bases. V shed 6 bases and J 6 bases; nucleotides not matched to a gene: 5. CDR3 length: 13 amino acids. Germline CDR1 reads SGHTA; CDR2 reads FQGNSA. The CDR3 nucleotides read TGTGCCAGCAGTTCGACAGGGGGAGCTGAAGCTTTCTTT. Its protein product is CASSSTGGAEAFF.

V gene TRBV6-5 combines with J gene TRBJ2-1, with D hard to call. V was shortened by 4 bases and J by 9 bases, with 7 bases between the two germline ends. Germline CDR1 is MNHEY and CDR2 is SVGAGI. CDR3 size: 11 residues. This chain's CDR3 is CASSSRGEQFF. The CDR3 nucleotides are TGTGCCAGCAGTTCCCGAGGTGAGCAGTTCTTC.

The chain uses TRBV19 and TRBJ1-1; D may be TRBD1 (5 bases). Germline-derived CDR1 and CDR2 are LNHDA and SQIVND (reference sequence). The CDR3 runs 14 residues. The V end was cut by 7 bases, the J end by 5 bases, with 17 bases between. The CDR3 here is CASTKSGGETEAFF. In DNA form, the CDR3 reads TGTGCCAGTACTAAGAGTGGGGGTGAAACTGAAGCTTTCTTT. Looking up the rest from reference TRBV19 and TRBJ1-1 gives the full variable domain: DGGITQSPKYLFRKEGQNVTLSCEQNLNHDAMYWYRQDPGQGLRLIYYSQIVNDFQKGDIAEGYSVSREKKESFPLTVTSAQKNPTAFYLCASTKSGGETEAFFGQGTRLTVV.

CDR3 region: CASSVAPEGNEQYF. In DNA, the CDR3 is TGTGCCAGCAGCGTAGCCCCCGAGGGAAACGAGCAGTACTTC. The V call is TRBV9, the J call TRBJ2-7, with a possible D match to TRBD2 (5 bases). The V and J ends lost 0 bases and 5 bases respectively, with 12 bases between them. In germline, CDR1 is SGDLS, CDR2 YYNGEE. This CDR3 comprises 14 residues.

The V and J genes are TRBV7-3 and TRBJ2-2, with 9 bases identical to TRBD2. There are 18 residues in the CDR3. Germline values: CDR1 SGHTA, CDR2 FQGTGA. Trimming took 0 bases from V and 0 from J; bases not matched to a gene: 5. CDR3 sequence: CASSLTAGGSANTGELFF. The CDR3 DNA sequence: TGTGCCAGCAGCTTAACAGCGGGGGGCAGCGCGAACACCGGGGAGCTGTTTTTT. Full variable domain (missing parts from reference TRBV7-3 and TRBJ2-2): GAGVSQTPSNKVTEKGKYVELRCDPISGHTALYWYRQSLGQGPEFLIYFQGTGAADDSGLPNDRFFAVRPEGSVSTLKIQRTERGDSAVYLCASSLTAGGSANTGELFFGEGSRLTVL.

The chain uses TRBV19 and TRBJ1-3; D is ambiguous. The CDR3 has 13 residues. The V gene's germline CDR1 is LNHDA and CDR2 SQIVND (reference sequence). Trimming stripped 9 bases from V and 0 bases from J, with 9 bases between. CDR3 in DNA: TGTGCCAGCCTGGCAGTCTCTGGAAACACCATATATTTT. As protein: CASLAVSGNTIYF. The full variable domain, its missing parts supplied by reference TRBV19 and TRBJ1-3, is DGGITQSPKYLFRKEGQNVTLSCEQNLNHDAMYWYRQDPGQGLRLIYYSQIVNDFQKGDIAEGYSVSREKKESFPLTVTSAQKNPTAFYLCASLAVSGNTIYFGEGSWLTVV.

The V gene is TRBV7-9, the J gene TRBJ1-2; no clear D gene. Looked up from germline, CDR1 is SEHNR and CDR2 is FQNEAQ (reference sequence). CDR3 length equals 11 residues. The germline V and J ends were trimmed by 5 bases and 8 bases, with 9 bases remaining between them. The CDR3 sequence is CASSPTLGYTF. CDR3 nucleotide sequence: TGTGCCAGCAGCCCGACCCTAGGCTACACCTTC.

The sample holds a few counts of this clonotype. The chain uses TRBV12-3 or TRBV12-4 and TRBJ2-5; a weak D match, TRBD2 (5 bases). Trimming stripped 3 bases from V and 3 bases from J, with 11 bases between. The length of the CDR3 is 14 residues. CDR3 bases: TGTGCCAGCAGTTTTTCTTGGCGGGAAGAGACCCAGTACTTC. It codes for CASSFSWREETQYF.

This sequence joins TRBV14 and TRBJ2-2; D not resolved. Germline CDR1 and CDR2: SGHDN and FVKESK. V gave up 2 bases and J gave up 4 bases, with 8 bases separating them. The CDR3 runs to 14 residues. CDR3 nucleotide sequence: TGTGCCAGCAGCCAAATTCGCGGCACCGGGGAGCTGTTTTTT. It is translated as CASSQIRGTGELFF.

This clonotype was detected a few times. The chain has TRBV9 and TRBJ2-7, with D maybe TRBD2 (6 bases). The CDR3 covers 14 residues. Trimming took off 3 bases at V and 2 bases at J, with 12 bases between the two ends. Per germline, CDR1 SGDLS and CDR2 YYNGEE. The DNA of the CDR3 is TGTGCCAGCAGCGGGGGACTTCCAGCCTACGAGCAGTACTTC. Its translation is CASSGGLPAYEQYF.

This rearrangement joins TRBV5-6 to TRBJ2-5, with TRBD2 as a possible D gene (7 bases). This CDR3 spans 14 amino acids. CDR1 SGHDT and CDR2 YYEEEE come from the germline V gene. Trimming took 6 bases from V and 5 from J, leaving 17 bases between them. The CDR3 loop reads CASTFRGGRETQYF. Written as DNA, the CDR3 is TGTGCCAGCACCTTTAGGGGGGGTCGGGAGACCCAGTACTTC.

The rearrangement links TRBV28 to TRBJ1-1, with D unresolved. The V gene's germline CDR1 is MDHEN and CDR2 SYDVKM. This CDR3 is built from 15 residues. With 6 bases removed from V and 4 bases from J, the gap between germline ends came to 18 bases. In DNA, the CDR3 is TGTGCCAGCAGCCCCGAAGTGGGAGGGAGCACTGAAGCTTTCTTT. The encoded protein is CASSPEVGGSTEAFF.

The J gene is TRBJ2-1, the V gene TRBV7-9, with 14 positions matching TRBD2. The germline V gene encodes CDR1 SEHNR and CDR2 FQNEAQ (reference sequence). The CDR3 is made up of 15 amino acids. V trimming: 5 bases; J trimming: 9 bases; junction bases outside the gene matches: 6. CDR3 DNA sequence: TGTGCCAGCAGCCCTCCCGGGACTAGCGGGAGTGAGCAGTTCTTC. Translated: CASSPPGTSGSEQFF.

The V gene is TRBV28, the J gene TRBJ2-7; the match to TRBD2 covers 7 bases. CDR3 size: 14 residues. The ends lost 3 bases at V and 3 bases at J; junction bases unmatched: 5. The germline V gene encodes CDR1 MDHEN and CDR2 SYDVKM. DNA for the CDR3: TGTGCCAGCAGTTTTGGCGGGAGTCTCTACGAGCAGTACTTC. This translates into CASSFGGSLYEQYF.

This clonotype has more than one count but fewer than ten. The rearrangement joins TRBV9 to TRBJ2-1; a weak D match, TRBD2 (5 bases). CDR3 length: 13 residues. V lost 3 bases and J 4 bases, leaving 8 bases between the germline ends. CDR1 is SGDLS and CDR2 is YYNGEE in the germline V gene. The CDR3 nucleotides are TGTGCCAGCAGCGCCGGACTGTACAATGAGCAGTTCTTC. Amino acid sequence: CASSAGLYNEQFF.

V is TRBV12-3 or TRBV12-4 and J is TRBJ2-5; 8 bases agree with TRBD2. This CDR3 has 14 residues. Trimming cost V 6 bases and J 2 bases; bases outside gene matches: 5. For the CDR3, the DNA is TGTGCCAGCAGAGCGGGAGAGTATCAAGAGACCCAGTACTTC. Translating gives CASRAGEYQETQYF.

Many counts were recorded for this clonotype. The chain employs TRBV7-8 and TRBJ2-7; D gene unclear. Deletions cut 5 bases from V and 3 bases from J, with 8 bases between. CDR3 length equals 12 residues. The V gene's germline CDR1 is SGHVS and CDR2 FQNEAQ. The CDR3 is CASSQAFYEQYF. In DNA form, the CDR3 reads TGTGCCAGCAGCCAGGCTTTCTACGAGCAGTACTTC.

This rearrangement joins TRBV14 to TRBJ1-4; a weak D match, TRBD1 (5 bases). Deletions cut 1 base from V and 4 bases from J, with 10 bases between. CDR3 size: 15 residues. Germline V gene data show CDR1 as SGHDN and CDR2 as FVKESK. DNA of the CDR3: TGTGCCAGCAGCCAAGGTTGGGGCAGTAATGAAAAACTGTTTTTT. This gives the protein CASSQGWGSNEKLFF.

The genes are TRBV6-2 or TRBV6-3 and TRBJ1-2, with a tentative D call TRBD1 (5 bases). The length of the CDR3 is 13 residues. Trimming removed 7 bases at V and 8 bases at J, with 17 bases between. Germline CDR1 MNHEY, CDR2 SVGEGT. CDR3 residues: CASTYRGGDGYTF. The CDR3 DNA is TGTGCCAGCACCTATCGGGGGGGTGACGGCTACACCTTC.

The rearrangement links TRBV6-2 or TRBV6-3 to TRBJ2-3; TRBD2 agrees at 14 bases. The junction had 14 bases not matched to a gene; V was cut back by 6 bases and J by 9 bases. The CDR3 contains 17 residues. Germline V lookup: CDR1 MNHEY, CDR2 SVGEGT. The CDR3 region is CASRKSPGLAGAGTQYF. CDR3 sequence (DNA): TGTGCCAGCAGAAAATCCCCGGGACTAGCGGGAGCCGGCACGCAGTATTTT.

This chain connects TRBV6-5 to TRBJ2-7, with 10 positions matching TRBD1. CDR3 length equals 14 residues. The V segment lost 4 bases and the J segment 4 bases; nucleotides outside the gene matches: 4. Looked up from germline, CDR1 is MNHEY and CDR2 is SVGAGI. CDR3 DNA: TGTGCCAGCAGTTCGACAGGGGGCTCTTACGAGCAGTACTTC. This codes for CASSSTGGSYEQYF.

The chain combines TRBV7-2 with TRBJ2-7, with 11 bases that match TRBD2. This CDR3 spans 15 amino acids. Trimming at V came to 4 bases and at J to 2 bases, leaving 4 bases not matched to a gene. Per germline, CDR1 SGHTA and CDR2 FQGNSA. This CDR3 reads CASSSVAGGAYEQYV. In DNA, the CDR3 is TGTGCCAGCAGCTCGGTAGCGGGAGGGGCCTACGAGCAGTACGTC.

This rearrangement joins TRBV20-1 to TRBJ2-1; no clear D. Between the trimmed V and J ends, which lost 3 bases and 4 bases, there was a span of 7 bases. Germline V CDR1 and CDR2: DFQATT, SNEGSKA (reference sequence). The CDR3 is 12 amino acids. CDR3 in amino acids: CSASFSYNEQFF. The CDR3, as DNA: TGCAGTGCTAGTTTCAGTTACAATGAGCAGTTCTTC.

This chain joins TRBV18 and TRBJ2-7; TRBD2 matches 7 bases. The CDR3 spans 16 residues. Unmatched junction bases numbered 16, after V lost 5 bases and J lost 6 bases. Germline V gives CDR1 KGHSH, CDR2 LQKENI. CDR3 region: CASSTSGTKNAFEQYF. CDR3 sequence (DNA): TGTGCCAGCTCAACTTCCGGGACTAAAAACGCGTTCGAGCAGTACTTC.